This TCR beta chain appears in the sequencing data of a study of T cells in Graves' hyperthyroidism and ophthalmopathy. Study overall: Peripheral blood was taken when the disease was first diagnosed, before any treatment began. Regarding the study as a whole: Prediction of ophthalmopathy progression came a median roughly 6.7 months pre-onset.

The CDR3 covers 15 residues. Germline-derived CDR1 and CDR2 are GTSNPN and SVGIG (reference sequence). Trimming shortened V by 0 bases and J by 5 bases, and 14 bases separated the two germline ends. Amplified regions were TCR beta CDR3 sequences from RNA transcripts. Initially, a first-round RT-PCR of the TCR CDR3 employed the HTBI primer set. Via MiXCR, TCRdb re-called the multiplex PCR reads, giving one row per CDR3 protein. Of 530,000 or so distinct CDR3 sequences in the sample, less than 25% were seen once. In this sample, this clonotype turned up many times. Antigen: not known. Exclusion criteria comprised uncontrolled infection, other autoimmune disease, pregnancy or lactation. Cells are PBMCs isolated from approximately 9.2 ml of fresh blood.

The sample was blood. The receptor comes from a woman in her thirties with Graves' ophthalmopathy. The rearrangement joins TRBV30 to TRBJ1-5, with TRBD1 as a possible D gene (5 bases). The CDR3 protein is CAWSVPGRVDQPQHF. The CDR3 nucleotides are TGTGCCTGGAGTGTCCCTGGCAGGGTGGATCAGCCCCAGCATTTT.